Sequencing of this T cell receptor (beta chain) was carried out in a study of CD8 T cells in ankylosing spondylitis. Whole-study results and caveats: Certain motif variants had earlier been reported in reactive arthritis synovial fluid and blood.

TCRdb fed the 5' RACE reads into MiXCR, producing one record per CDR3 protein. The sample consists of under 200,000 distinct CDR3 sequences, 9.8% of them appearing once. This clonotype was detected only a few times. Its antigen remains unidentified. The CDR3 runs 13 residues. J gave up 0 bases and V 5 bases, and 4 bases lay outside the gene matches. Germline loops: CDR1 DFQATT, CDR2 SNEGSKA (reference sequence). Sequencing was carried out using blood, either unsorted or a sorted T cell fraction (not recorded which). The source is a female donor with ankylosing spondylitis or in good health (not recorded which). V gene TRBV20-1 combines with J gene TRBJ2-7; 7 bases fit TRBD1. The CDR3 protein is CSAPDRASYEQYF. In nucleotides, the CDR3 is TGCAGTGCTCCTGACAGGGCCTCCTACGAGCAGTACTTC.